Below, 18 T cell receptor beta chains from the same sample are listed, as sequenced in a study of T cell responses to AZD1222 COVID-19 vaccine. The table came from immunoSEQ multiplex PCR; TCRdb's copy has only in-frame clones and leaves some out. Among approximately 89,000 clones, about 88% were seen once, and the ten largest hold approximately 2.8%. The sequenced sample was peripheral blood, obtained on day 0 of AZD1222 vaccination. These receptors all stem from an adult in good health.

This clone was seen once. This chain uses TRBV15 with TRBJ1-5, with TRBD1 matching 9 bases. V shed 1 base and J 6 bases; nucleotides not matched to a gene: 4. The CDR3 is 15 amino acids. The germline CDR1 and CDR2 sequences are LNHNV and YYDKDF (reference sequence). This CDR3 is CATSRADRGGQPQHF. The DNA of the CDR3 is TGTGCCACCAGCAGAGCCGACAGGGGGGGTCAGCCCCAGCATTTT.

The V gene is TRBV6-5, the J gene TRBJ1-5; the D gene is possibly TRBD1 (5 bases). The CDR3 has 13 residues. V was cut by 7 bases and J by 5 bases, with 12 bases left in between. Germline V CDR1 and CDR2: MNHEY, SVGAGI. The CDR3 nucleotides read TGTGCCAGCACCCTGGGGGGAGATCAGCCCCAGCATTTT. Translating it yields CASTLGGDQPQHF.

The genes are TRBV2 and TRBJ1-3; D ambiguous. The CDR3 has 15 amino acids. V was trimmed by 1 base and J by 0 bases, leaving 7 bases between them. CDR1 is SNHLY and CDR2 is FYNNEI in the germline V gene. The DNA of the CDR3 is TGTGCCAGCAGTGAAGGACACCGCTCTGGAAACACCATATATTTT. This encodes CASSEGHRSGNTIYF.

The chain couples TRBV29-1 to TRBJ1-3; D ambiguous. V was clipped by 7 bases and J by 0 bases, with 13 bases between them. This CDR3 comprises 14 residues. Germline V gives CDR1 SQVTM, CDR2 ANQGSEA. The CDR3 sequence is CSAAGRNSGNTIYF. In nucleotides, the CDR3 is TGCAGCGCCGCGGGGAGAAACTCTGGAAACACCATATATTTT.

The V call is TRBV28, the J call TRBJ1-2, with D perhaps TRBD1 (5 bases). With 6 bases removed from V and 7 bases from J, the gap between germline ends came to 15 bases. The germline gives CDR1 MDHEN, CDR2 SYDVKM. The CDR3 loop spans 13 amino acids. CDR3 residues: CASSSPGFSGYTF. The CDR3 coding sequence is TGTGCCAGCAGCAGCCCAGGGTTCTCTGGCTACACCTTC.

J is TRBJ2-7 and V is TRBV5-1; tentatively, D is TRBD1 (6 bases). The CDR3 is 12 residues long. The ends were cut back, 4 bases at V and 5 bases at J, with 10 bases in the middle. Germline V gene data show CDR1 as SGHRS and CDR2 as YFSETQ. The CDR3 reads CASSPGQNEQYF. CDR3 nucleotide sequence: TGCGCCAGCAGCCCCGGACAGAACGAGCAGTACTTC.

This chain joins TRBV3-1 (or the pseudogene TRBV3-2) and TRBJ1-2; 8 positions agree with TRBD1. CDR1 and CDR2 (germline): LGHDT, YNNKEL (reference sequence). This CDR3 spans 16 amino acids. Losses at the gene ends were 0 bases for V and 3 bases for J; bases not matched to a gene: 6. In DNA form, the CDR3 reads TGTGCCAGCAGCCAAGATAAGCCAGGGGGCCACTATGGCTACACCTTC. It translates to CASSQDKPGGHYGYTF.

The rearrangement uses TRBV7-8 and TRBJ2-5, with TRBD2 as a possible D gene (6 bases). Trimming left V 2 bases short and J 0 bases short, with 10 bases between. The CDR3 runs to 15 residues. Germline CDR1 SGHVS, CDR2 FQNEAQ. As DNA, the CDR3 is TGTGCCAGCAGCTTATTCGGGACTGACCAAGAGACCCAGTACTTC. Its translation is CASSLFGTDQETQYF.

The CDR3 loop reads CASSQTGLAYPYNEQFF. The CDR3, as DNA: TGTGCCAGCAGCCAAACGGGACTAGCTTACCCCTACAATGAGCAGTTCTTC. The genes are TRBV3-1 (or the pseudogene TRBV3-2) and TRBJ2-1, with TRBD2 matching 9 bases. V shed 2 bases, J shed 2 bases, and the junction held 7 bases outside the gene matches. CDR1 is LGHDT and CDR2 is YNNKEL in the germline V gene (reference sequence). CDR3 length: 17 residues.

This clone was picked up a small number of times. The gene calls are TRBV11-2 and TRBJ2-2, with D possibly being TRBD1 (5 bases). Germline CDR1 is SGHAT and CDR2 is FQNNGV. The CDR3 spans 19 residues. Deletions cut 1 base from V and 3 bases from J, with 21 bases between. CDR3 DNA sequence: TGTGCCAGCAGCTTAGGCCAGGGTACCGCAGTCCTCGACACCGGGGAGCTGTTTTTT. Protein product: CASSLGQGTAVLDTGELFF. Looking up the rest from reference TRBV11-2 and TRBJ2-2 gives the full variable domain: EAGVAQSPRYKIIEKRQSVAFWCNPISGHATLYWYQQILGQGPKLLIQFQNNGVVDDSQLPKDRFSAERLKGVDSTLKIQPAKLEDSAVYLCASSLGQGTAVLDTGELFFGEGSRLTVL.

The chain recombines TRBV15 with TRBJ2-1, with D possibly matching TRBD2 (7 bases). Germline CDR1 and CDR2: LNHNV and YYDKDF (reference sequence). This CDR3 has 15 residues. Trimming removed 0 bases at V and 9 bases at J, with 15 bases between. The CDR3 loop reads CATSRDAGGRSEQFF. CDR3 coding DNA: TGTGCCACCAGCAGAGATGCCGGGGGGCGGAGTGAGCAGTTCTTC. The whole variable domain, remainder taken from reference TRBV15 and TRBJ2-1, is DAMVIQNPRYQVTQFGKPVTLSCSQTLNHNVMYWYQQKSSQAPKLLFHYYDKDFNNEADTPDNFQSRRPNTSFCFLDIRSPGLGDTAMYLCATSRDAGGRSEQFFGPGTRLTVL.

V is TRBV6-1 and J is TRBJ1-2; D gene uncertain. Trimming took off 3 bases at V and 1 base at J, with 9 bases between the two ends. The germline gives CDR1 MNHNS, CDR2 SASEGT. The CDR3 totals 14 residues. The CDR3 protein is CASSESTVNYGYTF. Written as DNA, the CDR3 is TGTGCCAGCAGTGAGTCGACGGTTAACTATGGCTACACCTTC.

The genes are TRBV30 and TRBJ1-6, with TRBD1 matching 9 bases. The J segment lost 0 bases and the V segment lost 5 bases, leaving 2 bases of the junction unmatched. CDR3 size: 15 residues. CDR1 and CDR2 (germline): GTSNPN, SVGIG (reference sequence). The DNA of the CDR3 is TGTGCCTGGGGGACAGGGAGCTCCTATAATTCACCCCTCCACTTT. This sequence encodes CAWGTGSSYNSPLHF.

The chain has TRBV2 and TRBJ2-3, with 10 bases fitting TRBD1. The CDR3 totals 16 residues. Germline CDR1 and CDR2: SNHLY and FYNNEI. J lost 4 bases, V lost 5 bases, and 9 bases had no gene match. The CDR3 spells CASSRQGALISDTQYF. The CDR3 DNA is TGTGCCAGCAGTCGACAGGGGGCACTGATATCAGATACGCAGTATTTT.

The CDR3 bases are TGTGCCAGCAGTTACTCGGGTGCATTTGGCTACACCTTC. Its protein is CASSYSGAFGYTF. The genes are TRBV6-2 or TRBV6-3 and TRBJ1-2; D gene unclear. V lost 0 bases to trimming and J lost 7 bases, with 9 bases between them. The CDR3 length is 13 residues. The germline gives CDR1 MNHEY, CDR2 SVGEGT.

The chain couples TRBV19 to TRBJ1-3, with 10 bases that match TRBD1. CDR1 and CDR2 from the germline V gene are LNHDA and SQIVND (reference sequence). Trimming took 4 bases from V and 2 from J; bases not matched to a gene: 8. This CDR3 region has 17 residues. CDR3 protein: CASSNGGGQGAGNTIYF. As DNA, the CDR3 is TGTGCCAGTAGTAATGGTGGAGGACAGGGGGCTGGAAACACCATATATTTT. Full variable domain (missing parts from reference TRBV19 and TRBJ1-3): DGGITQSPKYLFRKEGQNVTLSCEQNLNHDAMYWYRQDPGQGLRLIYYSQIVNDFQKGDIAEGYSVSREKKESFPLTVTSAQKNPTAFYLCASSNGGGQGAGNTIYFGEGSWLTVV.

This chain connects TRBV7-9 to TRBJ1-4; D is undetermined. V lost 1 base and J 3 bases, leaving 6 bases between the germline ends. Germline V gene lookup returns CDR1 SEHNR and CDR2 FQNEAQ (reference sequence). The CDR3 extends over 14 amino acids. The CDR3 is CASSLVPSNEKLFF. The CDR3 nucleotides read TGTGCCAGCAGCTTAGTTCCATCTAATGAAAAACTGTTTTTT.

The V and J genes are TRBV3-1 (or the pseudogene TRBV3-2) and TRBJ1-4, with D possibly being TRBD1 (5 bases). The CDR3 contains 13 residues. Germline V gives CDR1 LGHDT, CDR2 YNNKEL (reference sequence). With 2 bases removed from V and 6 bases from J, the gap between germline ends came to 7 bases. In nucleotides, the CDR3 is TGTGCCAGCAGCCAAATAGGGGATGAAAAACTGTTTTTT. It codes for CASSQIGDEKLFF.